These 6 T cell receptor beta chains were all obtained from the same sample, sequenced in a study of vaccination and CD4 T cells after COVID-19. No antigen has been identified for these receptors. The Oncomine TCR Beta short-read assay was what sequenced the DNA obtained from cultured CD4+ T cells. TCRdb called the PCR reads again in MiXCR, with one record for every CDR3 protein. The data contain roughly 20,000 distinct CDR3 sequences, about 42% of them singletons. The treatment: approximately 11-day PBMC culture with coronavirus spike peptide pools or control peptides (ViraFEST assay). The sequenced sample was CD4+ T cells from blood, cultured in vitro, obtained before SARS-CoV-2 vaccination. The receptors here all came from a human donor who had recovered from COVID-19.

This clonotype was counted between two and nine times. This chain links TRBV2 with TRBJ2-7; 9 nucleotides agree with TRBD1. The germline CDR1 and CDR2 sequences are SNHLY and FYNNEI. The CDR3 totals 13 residues. V dropped 8 bases and J dropped 5; count of bases not matched to a gene: 7. The CDR3 protein is CASQGDRDHEQYF. In nucleotides, the CDR3 is TGTGCCAGCCAAGGGGACAGGGATCACGAGCAGTACTTC.

This chain uses TRBV12-3 or TRBV12-4 with TRBJ2-7; tentative D call: TRBD2 (6 bases). The germline V and J ends were trimmed by 4 bases and 0 bases, with 10 bases remaining between them. This CDR3 comprises 14 residues. CDR3 nucleotide sequence: TGTGCCAGCAGTTCCCACGGGGGCTCCTACGAGCAGTACTTC. It translates to CASSSHGGSYEQYF.

The chain links TRBV19 to TRBJ2-7; 8 bases map to TRBD1. Germline V lookup: CDR1 LNHDA, CDR2 SQIVND (reference sequence). V gave up 3 bases and J gave up 1 base; unmatched junction bases: 2. The CDR3 runs 14 residues. CDR3 region: CASSIRDRSYEQYF. DNA for the CDR3: TGTGCCAGTAGTATCCGGGACAGGTCCTACGAGCAGTACTTC. The full variable domain, in which reference TRBV19 and TRBJ2-7 provide the parts outside the CDR3, is DGGITQSPKYLFRKEGQNVTLSCEQNLNHDAMYWYRQDPGQGLRLIYYSQIVNDFQKGDIAEGYSVSREKKESFPLTVTSAQKNPTAFYLCASSIRDRSYEQYFGPGTRLTVT.

This clonotype was seen a few times. The chain uses TRBV24-1 and TRBJ2-1; 8 nucleotides line up with TRBD2. CDR1 is KGHDR and CDR2 is SFDVKD in the germline V gene. The CDR3 spans 15 residues. V shed 3 bases, J shed 7 bases, and the junction held 7 bases outside the gene matches. In nucleotides, the CDR3 is TGTGCCACCAGTGATCCCCAGCGGGAGTATAATGAGCAGTTCTTC. As protein: CATSDPQREYNEQFF.

This sequence joins TRBV6-2 or TRBV6-3 and TRBJ1-1; no clear D gene. Germline V gene sequence: CDR1 MNHEY, CDR2 SVGEGT. Trimming took off 2 bases at V and 2 bases at J, with 9 bases between the two ends. The CDR3 length is 14 residues. CDR3 in amino acids: CASSYARDNTEAFF. The CDR3 nucleotides are TGTGCCAGCAGTTACGCGCGGGATAACACTGAAGCTTTCTTT.

The gene calls are TRBV19 and TRBJ2-3; 7 bases align to TRBD2. Germline-derived CDR1 and CDR2 are LNHDA and SQIVND (reference sequence). V shed 7 bases and J 0 bases; nucleotides not matched to a gene: 7. The CDR3 sequence is 15 residues long. CDR3: CASNLLAASTDTQYF. CDR3 coding DNA: TGTGCCAGTAACCTTCTAGCGGCTAGCACAGATACGCAGTATTTT.